This T cell receptor beta chain was recovered during a study of CD8 T cells in ankylosing spondylitis. TCRdb processed the 5' RACE reads anew with MiXCR; each CDR3 protein has one entry. Counted here are roughly 91,000 distinct CDR3 sequences, about 8.5% occurring once; the ten biggest clones make up approximately 9.7%. The CDR3 extends over 14 amino acids. Germline CDR1 is DFQATT and CDR2 is SNEGSKA (reference sequence). V dropped 3 bases and J dropped 6 bases, with 17 bases sitting between them. The sample holds many counts of this clonotype. This TCR derives from a male donor with ankylosing spondylitis or in good health (not recorded which). J is TRBJ1-2 and V is TRBV20-1; D ambiguous. The sample comprised blood, either unsorted or a sorted T cell fraction (not recorded which). CDR3 coding DNA: TGCAGTGCTAGTCCCATAGAAACTTTAGATGGCTACACCTTC. It translates to CSASPIETLDGYTF.